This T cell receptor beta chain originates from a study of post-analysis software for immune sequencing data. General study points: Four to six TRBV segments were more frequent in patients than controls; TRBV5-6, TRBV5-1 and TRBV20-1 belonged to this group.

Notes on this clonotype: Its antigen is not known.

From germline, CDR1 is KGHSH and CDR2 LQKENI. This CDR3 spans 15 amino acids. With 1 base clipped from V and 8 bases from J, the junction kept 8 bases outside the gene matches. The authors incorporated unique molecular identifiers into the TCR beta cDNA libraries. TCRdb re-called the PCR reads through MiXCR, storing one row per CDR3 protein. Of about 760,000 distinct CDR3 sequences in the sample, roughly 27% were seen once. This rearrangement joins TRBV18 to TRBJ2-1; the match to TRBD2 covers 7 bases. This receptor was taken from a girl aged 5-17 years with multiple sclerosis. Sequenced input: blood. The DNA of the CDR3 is TGTGCCAGCTCACCACTTGGCGGGAGCCCCGATGAGCAGTTCTTC. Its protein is CASSPLGGSPDEQFF.